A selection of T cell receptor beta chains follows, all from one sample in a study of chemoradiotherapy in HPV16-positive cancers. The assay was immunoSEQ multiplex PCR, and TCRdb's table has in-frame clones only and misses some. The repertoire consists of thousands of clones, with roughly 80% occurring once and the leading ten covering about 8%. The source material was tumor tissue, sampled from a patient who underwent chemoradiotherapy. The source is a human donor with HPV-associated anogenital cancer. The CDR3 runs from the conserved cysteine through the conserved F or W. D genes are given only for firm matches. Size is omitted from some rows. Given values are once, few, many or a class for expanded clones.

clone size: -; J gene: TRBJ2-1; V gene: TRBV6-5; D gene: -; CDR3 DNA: TGTGCCAGCAGTGTCCTAGCTTCCAATGAGCAGTTCTTC; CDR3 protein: CASSVLASNEQFF
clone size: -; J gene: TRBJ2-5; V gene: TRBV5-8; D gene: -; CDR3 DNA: TGTGCCAGCAGAAACCAAGAGACCCAGTACTTC; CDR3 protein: CASRNQETQYF
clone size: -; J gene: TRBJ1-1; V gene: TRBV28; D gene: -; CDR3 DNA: TGTGCCAGCAGTTTACGGGGACCCACTGAAGCTTTCTTT; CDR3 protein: CASSLRGPTEAFF
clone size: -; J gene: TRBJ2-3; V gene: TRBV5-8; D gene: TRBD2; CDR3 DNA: TGTGCCAGCAGCCTAATGGGGGGGATCACAGATACGCAGTATTTT; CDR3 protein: CASSLMGGITDTQYF
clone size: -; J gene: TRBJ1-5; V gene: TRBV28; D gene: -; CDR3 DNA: TGTGCCAGCAGGCAGGGCGGAAACAATCAGCCCCAGCATTTT; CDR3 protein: CASRQGGNNQPQHF
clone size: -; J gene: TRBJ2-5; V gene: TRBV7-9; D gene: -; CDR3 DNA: TGTGCCAGCAGCAAGCTTAGACCATACCAAGAGACCCAGTACTTC; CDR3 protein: CASSKLRPYQETQYF
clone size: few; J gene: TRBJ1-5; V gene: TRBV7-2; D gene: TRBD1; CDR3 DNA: TGTGCCAGCAGCTCACCTCCGGGACAGGGGAACCAGCCCCAGCATTTT; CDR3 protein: CASSSPPGQGNQPQHF
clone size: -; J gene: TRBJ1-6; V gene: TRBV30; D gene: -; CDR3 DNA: TGTGCCTGGAGTAGGGAATATTGGAGCCAGGGTTCACCCCTCCACTTT; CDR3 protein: CAWSREYWSQGSPLHF
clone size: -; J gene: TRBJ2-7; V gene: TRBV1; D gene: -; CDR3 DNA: TGCACCAGCAGCCTTCCAAAACCGAAAAGGACTAGCGGGGGGAACGAGCAGTACTTC; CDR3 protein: CTSSLPKPKRTSGGNEQYF
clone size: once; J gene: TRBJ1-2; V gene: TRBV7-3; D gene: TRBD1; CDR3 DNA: TGTGCCAGCAGCTTAGACAGGGGCGGCTACACCTTC; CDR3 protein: CASSLDRGGYTF
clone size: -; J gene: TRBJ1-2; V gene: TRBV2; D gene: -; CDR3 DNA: TGTGCCAGCAGTGATAGGAACTATGGCTACACCTTC; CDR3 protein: CASSDRNYGYTF
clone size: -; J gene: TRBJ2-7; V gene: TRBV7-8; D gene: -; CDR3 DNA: TGTGCCAGCAGCTTGAGAGGGGGGAACTACGAGCAGTACTTC; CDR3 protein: CASSLRGGNYEQYF
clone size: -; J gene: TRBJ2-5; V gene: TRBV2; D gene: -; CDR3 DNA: TGTGCCAGCAGTCCCTCTTTGGGTGAGACCCAGTACTTC; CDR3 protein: CASSPSLGETQYF
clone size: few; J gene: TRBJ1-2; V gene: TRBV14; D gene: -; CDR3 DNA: TGTGCCAGCAGCCCGGACATGGCGCTCTATGGCTACACCTTC; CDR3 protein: CASSPDMALYGYTF
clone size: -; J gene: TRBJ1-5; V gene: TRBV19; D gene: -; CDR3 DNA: TGTGCCAGCGATACCGGGACACCTTATAGCAATCAGCCCCAGCATTTT; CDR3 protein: CASDTGTPYSNQPQHF
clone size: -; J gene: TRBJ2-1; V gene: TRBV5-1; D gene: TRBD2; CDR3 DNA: TGCGCCAGCAGGCTAGCGGAATACAATGAGCAGTTCTTC; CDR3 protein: CASRLAEYNEQFF
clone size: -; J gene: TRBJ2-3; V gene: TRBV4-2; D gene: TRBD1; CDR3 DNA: TGTGCCAGCAGCCAAGATTTTACCGGGACAGTCACAGATACGCAGTATTTT; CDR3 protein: CASSQDFTGTVTDTQYF
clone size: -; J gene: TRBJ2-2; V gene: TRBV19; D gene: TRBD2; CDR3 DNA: TGTGCCAGTAGTGGTTCGGCTAGCGGGGGGTTCATGATCACCGGGGAGCTGTTTTTT; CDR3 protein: CASSGSASGGFMITGELFF
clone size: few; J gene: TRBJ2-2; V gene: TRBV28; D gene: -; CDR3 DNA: TGTGCCAGCAGTTTAAAGGACGGGGAGCTGTTTTTT; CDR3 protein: CASSLKDGELFF
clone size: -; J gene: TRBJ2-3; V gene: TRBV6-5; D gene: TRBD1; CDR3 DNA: TGTGCCAGCTCCGGGACAGGGGGCGGAAATACGCAGTATTTT; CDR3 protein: CASSGTGGGNTQYF
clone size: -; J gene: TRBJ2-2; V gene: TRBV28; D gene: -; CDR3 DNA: TGTGCCAGCAGTTTGGACCCCTCGAACACCGGGGAGCTGTTTTTT; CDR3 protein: CASSLDPSNTGELFF
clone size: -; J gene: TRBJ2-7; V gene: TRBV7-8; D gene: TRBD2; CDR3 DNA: TGTGCCAGCAGCTTAGTAGTTAGCGGGGTCGACGAGCAGTACTTC; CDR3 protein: CASSLVVSGVDEQYF
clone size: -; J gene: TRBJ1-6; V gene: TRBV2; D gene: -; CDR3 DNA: TGTGCCAGCAGTGACCCAAATTCACCCCTCCACTTT; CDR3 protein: CASSDPNSPLHF
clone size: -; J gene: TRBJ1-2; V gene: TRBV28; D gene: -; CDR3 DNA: TGTGCCAGCAGTTTTGACGGGGGGAATGACTACACCTTC; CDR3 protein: CASSFDGGNDYTF
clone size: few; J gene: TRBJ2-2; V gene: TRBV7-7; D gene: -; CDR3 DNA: TGTGCTAGCAGCTCAGGACTAACCGACCAGGGGACCGGGGAGCTGTTTTTT; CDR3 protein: CASSSGLTDQGTGELFF
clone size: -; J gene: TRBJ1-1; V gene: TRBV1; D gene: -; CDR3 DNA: TGCACCAGCAGCCAGGGGGGAGGCGGAACTGAAGCTTTCTTT; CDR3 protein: CTSSQGGGGTEAFF
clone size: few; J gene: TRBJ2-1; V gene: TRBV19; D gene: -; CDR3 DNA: TGTGCCAGTACCCAGCACTCTGAGCAGTTCTTC; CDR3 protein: CASTQHSEQFF
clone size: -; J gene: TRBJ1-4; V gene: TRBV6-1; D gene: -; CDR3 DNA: TGTGCCAGCAGTGAAGCGGGCGAAAAACTGTTTTTT; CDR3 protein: CASSEAGEKLFF
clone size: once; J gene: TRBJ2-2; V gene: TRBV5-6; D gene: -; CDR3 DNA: TGTGCCAGCAGCCCGAGAGGGCCCGGGGAGCTGTTTTTT; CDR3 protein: CASSPRGPGELFF
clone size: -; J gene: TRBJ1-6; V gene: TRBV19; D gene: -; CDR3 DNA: TGTGCCAGTAGTATGTCAGGGTCGAATTCACCCCTCCACTTT; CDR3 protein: CASSMSGSNSPLHF
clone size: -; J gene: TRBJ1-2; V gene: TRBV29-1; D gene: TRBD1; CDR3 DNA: TGCAGCGTTGGTGGCCTGGGACAGGCTTATGGCTACACCTTC; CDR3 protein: CSVGGLGQAYGYTF
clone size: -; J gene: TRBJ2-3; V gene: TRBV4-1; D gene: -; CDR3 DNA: TGCGCCAGCAGCCTTGACGCTAGTTTAACAGATACGCAGTATTTT; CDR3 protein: CASSLDASLTDTQYF
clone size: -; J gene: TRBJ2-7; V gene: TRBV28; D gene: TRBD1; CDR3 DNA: TGTGCCAGCAGTTTAATGGGACAGGGTGTAGCCTACGAGCAGTACTTC; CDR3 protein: CASSLMGQGVAYEQYF
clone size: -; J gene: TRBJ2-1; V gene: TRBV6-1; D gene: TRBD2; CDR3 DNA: TGTGCCAGCAGTGGCCCACTACTAGCGGGTCCTAACAATGAGCAGTTCTTC; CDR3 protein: CASSGPLLAGPNNEQFF
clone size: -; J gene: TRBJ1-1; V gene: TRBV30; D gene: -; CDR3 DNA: TGTGCCTGGAATCTAGGGAACACTGAAGCTTTCTTT; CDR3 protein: CAWNLGNTEAFF
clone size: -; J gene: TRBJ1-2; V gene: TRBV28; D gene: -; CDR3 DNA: TGTGCCAGCAGTTTAGGGGGCCAGCTCTATGGCTACACCTTC; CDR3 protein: CASSLGGQLYGYTF
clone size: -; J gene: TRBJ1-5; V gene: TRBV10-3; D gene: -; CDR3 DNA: TGTGCCATCAGTGAGTCGGAGGGGATTCGCAATCAGCCCCAGCATTTT; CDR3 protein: CAISESEGIRNQPQHF
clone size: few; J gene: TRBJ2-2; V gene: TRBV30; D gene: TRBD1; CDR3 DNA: TGTGCCTGGAGCCTAACCCCACAGGGGGCGGAGGAGCTGTTTTTT; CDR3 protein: CAWSLTPQGAEELFF
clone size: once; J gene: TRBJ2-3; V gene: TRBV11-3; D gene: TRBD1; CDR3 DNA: TGTGCCAGCAGCCCCGGGACAGGCACAGATACGCAGTATTTT; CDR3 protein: CASSPGTGTDTQYF
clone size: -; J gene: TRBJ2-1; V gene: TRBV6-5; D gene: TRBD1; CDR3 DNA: TGTGCCAGCAGAAGGGACAGGGTCCATGAGCAGTTCTTC; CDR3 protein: CASRRDRVHEQFF
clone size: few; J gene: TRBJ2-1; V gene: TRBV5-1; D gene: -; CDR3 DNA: TGCGCCAGCAGCTGGTTGGGGGTCGGGGATAGCTCCTACAATGAGCAGTTCTTC; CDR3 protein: CASSWLGVGDSSYNEQFF
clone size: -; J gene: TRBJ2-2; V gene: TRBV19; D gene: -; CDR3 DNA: TGTGCCAGTAGTTCCCCGGTCATGACCCCCACCGGAGGGCTGTTTTTT; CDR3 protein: CASSSPVMTPTGGLFF
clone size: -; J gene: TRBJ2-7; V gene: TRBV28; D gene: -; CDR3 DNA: TGTGCCAGCAGAGTTCCAGGCAAGCAGTACTTC; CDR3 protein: CASRVPGKQYF
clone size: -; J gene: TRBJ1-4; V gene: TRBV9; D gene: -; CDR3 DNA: TGTGCCAGCAGCCGCCCGCCAGCGGTCGAAAAACTGTTTTTT; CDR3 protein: CASSRPPAVEKLFF
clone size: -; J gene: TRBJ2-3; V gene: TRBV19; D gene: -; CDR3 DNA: TGTGCCAGTAGCTTTTCCCCATCAGAATACACGGGAGATACGCAGTATTTT; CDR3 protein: CASSFSPSEYTGDTQYF
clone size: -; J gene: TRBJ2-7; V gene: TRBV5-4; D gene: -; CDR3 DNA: TGTGCCAGCAGCTATGAACCACGGGGCCGTGAGAACAACGAGCAGTACTTC; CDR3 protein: CASSYEPRGRENNEQYF
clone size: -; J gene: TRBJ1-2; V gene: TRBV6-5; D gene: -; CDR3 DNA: TGTGCCAGCAGCCCAAATCGGGATTTTTTTTATGGCTACACCTTC; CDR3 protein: CASSPNRDFFYGYTF
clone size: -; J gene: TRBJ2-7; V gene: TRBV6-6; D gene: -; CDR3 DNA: TGTGCCAGCAGTACTGTCCGGGGGAGCTCCTACGAGCAGTACTTC; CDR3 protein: CASSTVRGSSYEQYF
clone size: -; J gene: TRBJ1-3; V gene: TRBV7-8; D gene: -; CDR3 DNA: TGTGCCAGCAGCTTAGGCGTATCTTCTGGAAACACCATATATTTT; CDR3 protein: CASSLGVSSGNTIYF
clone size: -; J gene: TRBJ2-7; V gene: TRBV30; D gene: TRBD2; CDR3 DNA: TGTGCCTGGAGTCCCGTGGGGGGGGGAATTGGCTACGAGCAGTACTTC; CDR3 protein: CAWSPVGGGIGYEQYF
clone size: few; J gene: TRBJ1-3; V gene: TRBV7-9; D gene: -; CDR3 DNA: TGTGCCAGCAGCTTGGACGGACACATTCGAGGGTCTGGAAACACCATATATTTT; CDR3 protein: CASSLDGHIRGSGNTIYF
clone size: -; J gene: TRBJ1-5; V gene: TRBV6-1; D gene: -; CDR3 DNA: TGTGCCAGCAGTACAGCGAGTACAGGGAGTCAGCCCCAGCATTTT; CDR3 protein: CASSTASTGSQPQHF
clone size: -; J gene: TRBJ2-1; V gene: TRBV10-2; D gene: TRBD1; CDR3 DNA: TGCGCCAGCAGACGTGGACAGGGTGTTTCCTACAATGAGCAGTTCTTC; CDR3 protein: CASRRGQGVSYNEQFF
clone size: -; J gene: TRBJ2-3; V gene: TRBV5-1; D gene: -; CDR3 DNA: TGCGCCAGCAAGGGCGATTCCCGGGGCACAGATACGCAGTATTTT; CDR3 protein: CASKGDSRGTDTQYF
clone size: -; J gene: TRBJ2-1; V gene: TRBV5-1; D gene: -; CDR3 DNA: TGCGCCAGCAGCTTGGTAACTGGAGGGAGCTCCTACAATGAGCAGTTCTTC; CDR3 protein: CASSLVTGGSSYNEQFF
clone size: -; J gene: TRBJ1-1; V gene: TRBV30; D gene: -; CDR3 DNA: TGTGCCTGGAGCGGACAGTCAAGTTTGAACACTGAAGCTTTCTTT; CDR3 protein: CAWSGQSSLNTEAFF
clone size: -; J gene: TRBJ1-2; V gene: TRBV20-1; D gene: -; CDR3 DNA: TGCAGTGAAGGGTCCCATGGCTACACCTTC; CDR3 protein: CSEGSHGYTF
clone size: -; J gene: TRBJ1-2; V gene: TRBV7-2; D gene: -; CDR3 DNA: TGTGCCAGCAGCCTGGGACTGCCCTATGGCTACACCTTC; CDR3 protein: CASSLGLPYGYTF
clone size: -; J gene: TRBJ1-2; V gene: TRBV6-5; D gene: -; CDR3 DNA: TGTGCCAGCAGATACGACAGGCACTATGGCTACACCTTC; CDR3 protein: CASRYDRHYGYTF